This T cell receptor beta chain was profiled in a study of cytomegalovirus exposure and HLA in healthy donors (dated by TCRdb to 2016 to 2017). At the level of the whole study: According to an earlier analysis of several hundred of the donors, about 180 million T cells yielded 117 million unique TCR beta sequences and roughly 280 Gb of sequence data. In a later genetic analysis, genome-wide SNP genotypes for about three fifths of the 666 donors were used, and that subset was treated as a discovery cohort. All discovery cohort repertoires had been generated using a single sequencing platform. The genetic ancestry cluster associated with self-reported Caucasian donors included 70% to 85% of the 350 to 500 genotyped donors. The aim of the study was to test whether cataloging public T cell receptors could identify signatures of past pathogen exposure. An earlier analysis of approximately 630 of the donors applied high-throughput TCR beta sequencing to assess whether each TCR beta V gene segment acted as functional or pseudogenic. Donor age, sex, ethnicity and CMV serostatus were collected together with the repertoire data. Roughly 300 gigabases of sequencing data and around 85 million unique TCR sequences made up an early release that covered about 640 HLA-typed donors. Four or five DR-DQ haplotypes were treated as single units for association and clustering because of strong linkage in the cohort. The study used immunosequencing to profile the T cell repertoires of approximately 630 subjects and linked those repertoires to cytomegalovirus serostatus. Along with the approximately 620-subject first cohort, a separate validation cohort of over a hundred different subjects was used. Rather than drawing on any new phenotypic data, the later analysis identified candidate immune exposures from TCR beta sequences and the way those sequences occurred across donors. Among roughly 400 genotyped donors of the cohort, an average of approximately 240,000 unique TCR beta nucleotide sequences were sequenced per donor, 15% to 20% of them non-productive. Typing coverage differed by locus: A, B, C, DRB1 and DQB1 were typed in roughly 629-640 donors, DQA1 in 522, DPA1 in some 610, and DPB1 in 400 to 490. HLA typing covered class I and class II loci at four-digit resolution. To predict cytomegalovirus infection status, the study brought together high-throughput TCR immunosequencing, statistical association of individual TCRs with disease status, and machine learning. To study patterns of TCR occurrence, a later analysis re-analyzed previously published TCR beta repertoires from 700 or so donors and added high-resolution HLA genotyping.

What the work shows at the level of the full study, not this receptor alone: Several of the top co-occurrence clusters appeared to be linked to parvovirus B19, influenza, CMV and Epstein-Barr virus, according to a later analysis. Broadly in line with IMGT annotations, most TCR beta V segments showed up in productive rearrangements about 90% or about 30% of the time in an earlier analysis of under 700 of the donors. A later genetic analysis reported fewer N-insertions in productive TCRs among donors in an Asian-associated ancestry cluster than the 666-donor mean. The only immune exposure information available for the cohort was CMV serostatus. At a false discovery rate of 0.05, a later analysis linked some 18,000 TCR beta sequences to specific HLA alleles. In this cohort, only TCR beta chains were sequenced, and detectable features were limited by the absence of alpha or paired-chain data. The earlier analysis of approximately 540 of the donors excluded 15 to 20 rarely observed V segments, including chromosome 9 orphons, because counts were too low. A cluster of highly shared sequence variants was judged likely to represent a technical artifact of the sequencing pipeline. It was suggested by the authors that the approach could potentially be generalized to other disease states and immunological phenotypes. A total of roughly 160 TCR beta chains were listed by the study as associated with cytomegalovirus. V-gene and J-gene trimming of TCR beta chains was associated with a missense DCLRE1C variant in a later genetic analysis, and the association was replicated in an independent cohort. In vitro tests confirmed that a few of the cytomegalovirus-associated TCR beta chains recognize cytomegalovirus antigens. Across donors, most TCR sequences were observed very rarely, whereas some public TCRs were present in many individuals. Strong co-occurrence of HLA alleles, especially DR and DQ, made assigning TCR associations to individual alleles difficult. Because HLA typing was unavailable for some donors at each locus, only the typed subset was used in association tests. Compared with equally common non-associated chains, HLA-associated TCR beta chains in a later analysis were more clonally expanded and had lower generation probabilities. The 87-base-pair reads could not distinguish some IMGT-functional V segments, including TRBV6-2 and TRBV6-3, so those segments were excluded. In a later analysis, TCR association rates were found to vary across HLA loci, with the most associated TCRs seen for DRB1 alleles and the fewest for HLA-C alleles. The classifier was reported to diagnose cytomegalovirus status with high specificity and sensitivity in both the original cohort and the validation cohort. Roughly uniform sequencing depth across donors was assumed in presence/absence analyses, although this assumption may not hold. A further reported finding was that TCR beta sequences accurately predicted the HLA-A and HLA-B alleles for most subjects in the first cohort. Linkage disequilibrium might explain the correlated functional status among segregating V segments, but an unknown experimental factor could not be ruled out. Most CMV-associated TCR beta chains appeared to be HLA-restricted in a later analysis, and the HLA associations seemed to be driven largely by CMV exposure.

The CDR3 covers 14 residues, taking in both the cysteine and the phenylalanine. The entry retains the CDR3 DNA only, 42 bases that are in frame from base 1. Clipping removes 4 bases from V and 4 bases from J, with 4 as the unmatched junction base count. The germline V gene encodes CDR1 SGDLS and CDR2 YYNGEE. The cohort comprised approximately 700 healthy bone marrow donors. At the time of sampling, every cohort member was nominally healthy, though immune exposures that went unrecorded were likely present. The donor was CMV seronegative and was included in the group of a few hundred seronegative cohort members. A peripheral blood sample was provided by each donor, and peripheral blood mononuclear cells were used for TCR beta sequencing. Genomic DNA extraction from the blood cell samples was performed with the Qiagen DNeasy Blood Extraction Kit. The library was produced with the immunoSEQ multiplex PCR assay. The multiplex PCR relied on a mix of 60 forward primers for TCR Vbeta segments and 13 reverse primers for TCR Jbeta segments. A multiplex PCR assay on genomic DNA amplified the CDR3 region of rearranged TCR beta genes. On the Illumina HiSeq System, the amplified TCR beta libraries were sequenced as 87-base-pair reads. The study's processing was this. A later analysis counted some 80 million unique TCR beta chains across the 690 or so repertoires, and roughly 10 million of these chains were shared by at least two donors. Raw reads were error-corrected and collapsed into unique sequences by a nearest-neighbor algorithm in which closely related sequences were merged to remove PCR and sequencing errors. CDR3 sequences were aligned to IMGT reference sequences to assign V, D and J gene segments. For a sequence to be retained, at least a six-nucleotide match to both a V gene segment and a J gene segment was required. Rearrangements were called productive when the CDR3 lacked stop codons and stayed in frame with V and J; all others were non-productive. CDR3 was defined by IMGT convention, running from the second conserved V-encoded cysteine to the conserved J-encoded phenylalanine. The earlier analysis of 450 to 750 of the donors excluded any sequence lacking an unambiguous match to a single V gene segment. In an earlier analysis of 587 of the donors, a V segment was called functional when productive rearrangements were above 56.7%, and segregating when the standard deviation between donors exceeded 5%. A statistical classification framework was built for diagnosing cytomegalovirus status from the catalog of TCR beta chain sequences. V and J gene assignment, in a later analysis, came from comparing TCR nucleotide sequences with IMGT/GENE-DB human TR gene sequences. The TCRdist pipeline was used in a later analysis to assign CDR3 sequences and most-parsimonious VDJ recombination scenarios. A later analysis defined each TCR beta chain by its CDR3 amino acid sequence plus V-gene family, and excluded reads lacking a unique V-gene family. As a way to deal with suspected cross-contamination and a sequencing artifact, a later analysis dropped 450 to 600 nucleotide sequences that were highly shared and had low generation probability. In a later analysis, a clonal expansion index for each public chain was calculated from normalized within-repertoire ranks of inferred template counts. In a later analysis, generation probabilities were computed using a VDJ recombination model fitted to out-of-frame rearrangements, and the results were checked against IGoR. A later analysis scored TCR-TCR, TCR-HLA and TCR-CMV co-occurrence with hypergeometric tests, applying a repertoire-size bias correction to TCR pairs. False discovery rates were estimated in a later analysis by permuting HLA or CMV assignments 20 times. In a later analysis, co-occurring TCRs were grouped with DBSCAN, and TCRdist sequence similarity was added when clustering was performed within HLA-allele-positive subsets. Repertoires with fewer than 30,000 or more than 120,000 public chains, plus five repertoires with anomalous nucleotide sharing, were excluded from co-occurrence clustering. TCRdb's version of the immuneACCESS table is confined to in-frame rearrangements and falls short of the full clone set. An unresolved V gene accounts for under half of the shortfall where checked; the remainder is of unknown origin. D and trimming were read from the DNA, whereas the V and J calls and clone size are those reported in that table. The sample table contains around 220,000 clones; only one count was recorded for roughly 80% of them. About 0.2% of the sample comes from the top ten.

In the case of this clone: Its binding antigen is unknown. No qualities accompany the bases; no much larger clone lies one base away.

This clonotype was sampled from a girl aged 2 to 9 in good health and CMV-seronegative. Sequenced: PBMCs. Recombination joined TRBV9 with TRBJ2-5; the central 10 bases match TRBD2. For the CDR3, the sequence is CASSRAGGGETQYF. DNA sequence: TGTGCCAGCAGCCGAGCGGGGGGGGGAGAGACCCAGTACTTC.